The 6 T cell receptor beta chains reported below all come from one sample, sequenced in a study of technical replicates of blood from four donors (dated 2017 in TCRdb). The library came from the immunoSEQ multiplex PCR assay. Entries here come from immuneACCESS through TCRdb and include only in-frame sequences with V and J called. Some clones fail to appear in such tables; in the studies checked, an unresolved V gene covers under half of the shortfall, and the cause of the remainder is unknown. A total of around 17,000 clones appear in this sample, 70% to 85% of them only once. In total, the top ten clones hold around 9.1% of the sample. Sequencing was done on a sample of PBMCs. These receptors came from a human donor in good health. Some clones in this sample may be carry-over from other donors' samples.

The V and J genes are TRBV6-5 and TRBJ2-7; possible D gene TRBD1, 6 bases. This CDR3 comprises 14 residues. The V end lost 1 base, the J end lost 2 bases, and 9 bases lay between the germline ends. Germline CDR1 MNHEY, CDR2 SVGAGI. This CDR3 is CASSYYPGAYEQYF. The CDR3, as DNA: TGTGCCAGCAGTTACTACCCAGGGGCCTACGAGCAGTACTTC.

This clone was picked up a small number of times. In the same sample, other DNA sequences code for this CDR3. This chain uses TRBV5-1 with TRBJ1-1; TRBD1 is a possible D gene (6 bases). This CDR3 contains 14 residues. Germline values: CDR1 SGHRS, CDR2 YFSETQ. V gave up 0 bases and J gave up 3 bases, with 9 bases separating them. The CDR3 reads CASSLGGGYTEAFF. The CDR3 region has the DNA TGCGCCAGCAGCTTGGGAGGGGGATACACTGAAGCTTTCTTT.

V usage is TRBV6-1 and J usage is TRBJ2-7; possible D gene TRBD2, 5 bases. The length of the CDR3 is 15 residues. Trimming took off 0 bases at V and 7 bases at J, with 16 bases between the two ends. Germline V lookup: CDR1 MNHNS, CDR2 SASEGT. CDR3 coding DNA: TGTGCCAGCAGTGAAGCGCTGGGCCCCCGGGAAGAGCAGTACTTC. Translation: CASSEALGPREEQYF.

V usage is TRBV19 and J usage is TRBJ1-5; D gene unclear. Trimming took 8 bases from V and 0 from J, leaving 11 bases between them. This CDR3 is built from 14 residues. Germline CDR1 is LNHDA and CDR2 is SQIVND (reference sequence). In nucleotides, the CDR3 is TGTGCCAGTTCGACTGCAAATAGCAATCAGCCCCAGCATTTT. Its translation: CASSTANSNQPQHF.

This rearrangement joins TRBV13 to TRBJ1-3; D unclear. The CDR3 is 16 amino acids. Germline-derived CDR1 and CDR2 are PRHDT and FYEKMQ (reference sequence). V was pared by 0 bases and J by 0 bases, with 9 bases between. The CDR3 loop is CASSLGTVGSGNTIYF. The CDR3 nucleotides are TGTGCCAGCAGCTTAGGAACAGTCGGCTCTGGAAACACCATATATTTT. The full variable domain, its missing parts supplied by reference TRBV13 and TRBJ1-3, is AAGVIQSPRHLIKEKRETATLKCYPIPRHDTVYWYQQGPGQDPQFLISFYEKMQSDKGSIPDRFSAQQFSDYHSELNMSSLELGDSALYFCASSLGTVGSGNTIYFGEGSWLTVV.

The rearrangement uses TRBV5-1 and TRBJ2-1; 9 bases line up with TRBD2. Trimming at V came to 4 bases and at J to 5 bases, leaving 7 bases not matched to a gene. The CDR3 totals 15 residues. Germline values: CDR1 SGHRS, CDR2 YFSETQ. CDR3 amino acids: CASSKLSGGDNEQFF. CDR3 DNA sequence: TGCGCCAGCAGCAAGCTTAGCGGGGGAGACAATGAGCAGTTCTTC.